This TCR beta chain stems from a study of CD8+ T cells in alopecia areata. As for this clone: The antigen remains undetermined.

Notes on the study in general: Sequence data from scalp samples additionally include resident alphabeta T cells of normal skin.

CD4+ cells of 5 or 6 patients were further sorted as CD25+CD127-. PBMCs, the starting material, were the source of sorted CD4+ and CD8+ T cells. Extracted from the samples, RNA was reverse transcribed into cDNA to serve as the sequencing template. Clones were read by immunoSEQ multiplex PCR, and TCRdb kept only the in-frame ones, dropping some. The sample has tens of thousands of clones; 60% to 70% are singletons. Trimming took 2 bases from V and 10 from J, leaving 6 bases between them. The CDR3 is made up of 12 amino acids. Germline V gene lookup returns CDR1 SGHAT and CDR2 FQNNGV. The source of this sequence is a human donor with alopecia areata. V is TRBV11-2 and J is TRBJ1-6; no reliable D call. Sample: CD4+ Tregs sorted from blood. The CDR3: CASSLRMSPLHF. DNA of the CDR3: TGTGCCAGCAGCTTAAGGATGTCACCCCTCCACTTT.